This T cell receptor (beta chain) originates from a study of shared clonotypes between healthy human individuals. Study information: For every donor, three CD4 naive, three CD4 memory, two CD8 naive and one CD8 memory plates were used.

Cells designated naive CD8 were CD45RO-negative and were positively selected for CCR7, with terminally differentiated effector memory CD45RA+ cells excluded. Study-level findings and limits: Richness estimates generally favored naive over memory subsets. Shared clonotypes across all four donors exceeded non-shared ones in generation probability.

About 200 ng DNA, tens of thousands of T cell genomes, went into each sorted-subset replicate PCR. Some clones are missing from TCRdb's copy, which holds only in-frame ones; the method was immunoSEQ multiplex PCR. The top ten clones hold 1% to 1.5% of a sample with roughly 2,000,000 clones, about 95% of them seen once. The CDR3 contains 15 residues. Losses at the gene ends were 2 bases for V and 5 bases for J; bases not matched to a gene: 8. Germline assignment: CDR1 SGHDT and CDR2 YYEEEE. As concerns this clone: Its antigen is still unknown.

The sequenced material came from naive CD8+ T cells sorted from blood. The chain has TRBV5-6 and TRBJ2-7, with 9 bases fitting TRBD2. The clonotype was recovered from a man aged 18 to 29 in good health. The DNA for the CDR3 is TGTGCCAGCAGCTTAACGGCGGGACTAGCCAACGAGCAGTACTTC. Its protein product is CASSLTAGLANEQYF.